This TCR beta chain was sequenced during a study of monozygotic twins with inflammatory bowel disease. Donors each gave approximately 2.5 ml of blood. Germline values: CDR1 SGHTA, CDR2 FQGNSA. CDR3 size: 14 residues. Following a re-call of the 5' RACE reads, TCRdb has one entry per CDR3 protein and lacks DNA. The table lists over 350,000 distinct CDR3 sequences. Study-level results: Any single strong signal or clonotype tied to IBD lacked support.

With regard to this clonotype: Antigen specificity is unknown.

Material: blood. The TCR comes from a human donor with ulcerative colitis or Crohn's disease, or a healthy co-twin of an affected twin (not recorded which). This chain links TRBV7-2 with TRBJ2-1; the D gene TCRdb calls, TRBD1, cannot be checked with no DNA. Here the CDR3 reads CASSLYTGGSEQFF.